Reported below is one TCR beta chain. The data are from a study of blood T cell repertoires in COVID-19. Study context: COVID-19 samples from acute and convalescent phases originated in the United States, Italy and Spain. The analysed material was cDNA or gDNA that came from T cells, B-cell-depleted T cells, or PBMCs.

Clones were read by immunoSEQ multiplex PCR, and TCRdb kept only the in-frame ones, dropping some. The table shows about 18,000 clones, with 75% to 90% occurring only once. V dropped 6 bases and J dropped 3 bases, with 14 bases sitting between them. This CDR3 comprises 14 residues. Germline values: CDR1 MNHEY, CDR2 SVGAGI. The receptor was isolated from a man in his sixties with active COVID-19. Material: peripheral blood. The chain combines TRBV6-5 with TRBJ1-1; perhaps TRBD1 as D (5 bases). In nucleotides, the CDR3 is TGTGCCAGCAGCGACTGGGGGAGGCACACTGAAGCTTTCTTT. Translated: CASSDWGRHTEAFF.